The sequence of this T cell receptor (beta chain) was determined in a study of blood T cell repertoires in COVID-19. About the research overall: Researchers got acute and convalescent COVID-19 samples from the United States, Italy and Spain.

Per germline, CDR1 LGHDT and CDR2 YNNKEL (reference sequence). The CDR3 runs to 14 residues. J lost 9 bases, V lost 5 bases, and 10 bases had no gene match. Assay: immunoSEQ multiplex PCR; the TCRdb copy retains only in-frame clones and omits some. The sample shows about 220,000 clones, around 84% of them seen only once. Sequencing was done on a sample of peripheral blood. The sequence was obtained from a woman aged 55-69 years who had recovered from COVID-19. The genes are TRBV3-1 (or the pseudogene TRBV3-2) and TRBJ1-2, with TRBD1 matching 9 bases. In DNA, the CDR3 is TGTGCCAGCAGCTCATACCGGGACAGGGTGAGCTACACCTTC. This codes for CASSSYRDRVSYTF.